This T cell receptor (beta chain) appears in the sequencing data of a study of T-cell reconstitution after alpha-beta-depleted transplantation in children. In the case of this clonotype: What it binds is unknown.

The CDR3 spans 15 residues. Unmatched junction bases numbered 10, after V lost 5 bases and J lost 8 bases. Per the germline V gene, CDR1 is LGHDT and CDR2 is YNNKEL (reference sequence). Notes on the study in general: Where some patients showed high TCRbeta diversity at day 60, it came from recipient T cells and thymic progenitors that had survived. By about two months after transplant, alpha-beta T cells reportedly arose from several hundred graft clones that had expanded. Fresh T-cell production supplied most of the T-cell counts and diversity seen one year after transplant.

The authors prepared the TCRbeta library with unique molecular identifiers. TCRdb re-called the PCR reads through MiXCR, storing one row per CDR3 protein. This table holds under 850,000 distinct CDR3 sequences, around 13% found once. This clonotype originated in a girl aged 2 to 10 with congenital amegakaryocytic thrombocytopenia, due to receive a stem cell transplant. This chain joins TRBV3-1 and TRBJ2-1, with 9 bases matching TRBD2. The sample consisted of PBMCs, taken before TCRalphabeta/CD19-depleted stem cell transplant. In nucleotides, the CDR3 is TGTGCCAGCAGCTTCCCAGCGGGAGGTCGGGATGAGCAGTTCTTC. Residues: CASSFPAGGRDEQFF.